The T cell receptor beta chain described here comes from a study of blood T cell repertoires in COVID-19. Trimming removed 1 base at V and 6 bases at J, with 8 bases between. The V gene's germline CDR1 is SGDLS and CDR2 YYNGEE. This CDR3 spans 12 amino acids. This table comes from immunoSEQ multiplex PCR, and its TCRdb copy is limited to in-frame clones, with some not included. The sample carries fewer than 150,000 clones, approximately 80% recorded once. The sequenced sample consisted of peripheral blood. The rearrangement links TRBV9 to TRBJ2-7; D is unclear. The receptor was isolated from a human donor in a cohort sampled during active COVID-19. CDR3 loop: CASSVRQGEQYF. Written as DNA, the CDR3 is TGTGCCAGCAGCGTAAGACAAGGCGAGCAGTACTTC.